This record covers a single T cell receptor beta chain. Its antigen is currently unknown. The sample is drawn from a study of T cells after yellow fever vaccination. Whole-study context: Researchers used SMART-Seq v4 Ultra Low Input to prepare fractions that had low cell numbers.

The CDR3 extends over 16 amino acids. Germline V CDR1 and CDR2: LGHDT, YNNKEL (reference sequence). J gave up 4 bases and V 1 base, and 5 bases lay outside the gene matches. Regarding the study as a whole: The secondary T-cell response peaked on day 5, not day 15, but was weaker.

As TCR cDNA was made by 5'RACE template switching, a universal primer site and UMIs were added. TCRdb re-called the 5' RACE reads with MiXCR, one entry per CDR3 protein. The sample holds approximately 240,000 distinct CDR3 sequences, about 3.9% seen once. The TCR was taken from a young man who received the YFV17D yellow fever vaccine. The V gene is TRBV3-1, the J gene TRBJ2-2, with 8 bases lining up with TRBD1. Sequences were derived from PBMCs, sampled 15 days after the yellow fever booster vaccination. In DNA form, the CDR3 reads TGTGCCAGCAGCCAAGGTCCAGGGGGCCGCACCGGGGAGCTGTTTTTT. Translated, it gives CASSQGPGGRTGELFF.